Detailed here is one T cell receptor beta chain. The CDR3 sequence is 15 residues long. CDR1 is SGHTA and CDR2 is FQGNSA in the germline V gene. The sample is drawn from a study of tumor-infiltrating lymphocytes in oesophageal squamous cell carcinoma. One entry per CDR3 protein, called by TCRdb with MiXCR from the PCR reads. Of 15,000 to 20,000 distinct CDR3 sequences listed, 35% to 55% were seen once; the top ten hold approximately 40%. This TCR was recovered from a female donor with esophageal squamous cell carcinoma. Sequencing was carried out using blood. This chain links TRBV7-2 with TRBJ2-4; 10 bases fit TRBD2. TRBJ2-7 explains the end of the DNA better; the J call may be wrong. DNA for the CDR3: TGTGCCAGCAGCCTCCAAGCGGGGGGGCCGTACGAGCAGTACTTC. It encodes CASSLQAGGPYEQYF.